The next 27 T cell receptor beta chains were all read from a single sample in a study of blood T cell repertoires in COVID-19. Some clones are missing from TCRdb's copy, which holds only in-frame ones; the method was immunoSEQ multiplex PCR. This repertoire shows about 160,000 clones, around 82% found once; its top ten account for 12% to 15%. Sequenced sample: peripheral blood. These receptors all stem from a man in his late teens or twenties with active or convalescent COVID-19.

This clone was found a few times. The CDR3 protein is CASSETTGGNSPLHF. The DNA for the CDR3 is TGTGCCAGCAGTGAGACGACAGGGGGGAATTCACCCCTCCACTTT. This chain joins TRBV6-1 and TRBJ1-6, with 9 bases matching TRBD1. The CDR3 runs 15 residues. The V gene's germline CDR1 is MNHNS and CDR2 SASEGT. J lost 7 bases, V lost 3 bases, and 4 bases had no gene match.

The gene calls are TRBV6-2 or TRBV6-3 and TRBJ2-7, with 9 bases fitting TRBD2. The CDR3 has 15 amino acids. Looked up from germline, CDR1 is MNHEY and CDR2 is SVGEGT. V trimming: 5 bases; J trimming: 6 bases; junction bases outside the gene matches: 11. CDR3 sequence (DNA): TGTGCCAGCAGTGACCCGAGCGGGAGGATGAGCGAGCAGTACTTC. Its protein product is CASSDPSGRMSEQYF.

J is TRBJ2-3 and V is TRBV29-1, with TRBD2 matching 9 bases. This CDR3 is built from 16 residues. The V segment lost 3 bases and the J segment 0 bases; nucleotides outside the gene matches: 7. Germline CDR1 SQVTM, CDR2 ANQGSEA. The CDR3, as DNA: TGCAGCGTTGACGGTGGGCTAGCGGGAAGCACAGATACGCAGTATTTT. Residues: CSVDGGLAGSTDTQYF.

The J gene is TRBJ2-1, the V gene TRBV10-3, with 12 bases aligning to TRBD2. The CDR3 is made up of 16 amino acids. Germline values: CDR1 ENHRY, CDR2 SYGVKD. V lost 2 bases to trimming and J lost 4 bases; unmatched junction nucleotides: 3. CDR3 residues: CAISETSGRLYNEQFF. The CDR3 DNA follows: TGTGCCATCAGTGAGACTAGCGGGAGGTTGTACAATGAGCAGTTCTTC.

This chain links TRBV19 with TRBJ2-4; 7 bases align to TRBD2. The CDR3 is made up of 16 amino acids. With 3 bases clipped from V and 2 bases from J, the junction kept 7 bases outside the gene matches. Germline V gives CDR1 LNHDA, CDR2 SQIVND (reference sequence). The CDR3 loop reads CASSMDGRGPKNIQYF. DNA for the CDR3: TGTGCCAGTAGTATGGATGGGAGGGGTCCCAAAAACATTCAGTACTTC.

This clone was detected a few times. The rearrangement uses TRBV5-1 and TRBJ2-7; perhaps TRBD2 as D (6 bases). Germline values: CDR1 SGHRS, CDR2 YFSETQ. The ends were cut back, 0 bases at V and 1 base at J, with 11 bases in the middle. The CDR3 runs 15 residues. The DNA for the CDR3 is TGCGCCAGCAGCTTGGTTCGCGGGGTTTCCTACGAGCAGTACTTC. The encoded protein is CASSLVRGVSYEQYF.

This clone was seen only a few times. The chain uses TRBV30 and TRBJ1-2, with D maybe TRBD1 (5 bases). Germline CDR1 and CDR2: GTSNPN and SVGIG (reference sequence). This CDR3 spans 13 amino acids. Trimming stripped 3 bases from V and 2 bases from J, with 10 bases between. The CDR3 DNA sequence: TGTGCCTGGAGCGCCGGACAAAACTATGGCTACACCTTC. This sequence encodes CAWSAGQNYGYTF.

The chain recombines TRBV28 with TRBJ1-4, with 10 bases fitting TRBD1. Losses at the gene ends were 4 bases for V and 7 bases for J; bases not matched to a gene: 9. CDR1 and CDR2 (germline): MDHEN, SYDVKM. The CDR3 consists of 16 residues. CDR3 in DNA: TGTGCCAGCAGTTCTAGACAGGGGGCCATCATTGAAAAACTGTTTTTT. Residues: CASSSRQGAIIEKLFF.

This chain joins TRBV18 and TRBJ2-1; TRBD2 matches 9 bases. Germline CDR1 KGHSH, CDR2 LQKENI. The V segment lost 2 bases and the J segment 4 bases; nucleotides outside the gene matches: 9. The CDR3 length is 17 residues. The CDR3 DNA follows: TGTGCCAGCTCACCAAGCCTTCTAGCGGGGCTTTACAATGAGCAGTTCTTC. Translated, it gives CASSPSLLAGLYNEQFF.

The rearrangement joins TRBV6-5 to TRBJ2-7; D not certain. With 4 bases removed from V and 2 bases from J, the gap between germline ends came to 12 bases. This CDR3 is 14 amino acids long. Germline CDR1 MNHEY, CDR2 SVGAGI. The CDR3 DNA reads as TGTGCCAGCAGTTCCGACAAATACCCCTACGAGCAGTACTTC. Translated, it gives CASSSDKYPYEQYF.

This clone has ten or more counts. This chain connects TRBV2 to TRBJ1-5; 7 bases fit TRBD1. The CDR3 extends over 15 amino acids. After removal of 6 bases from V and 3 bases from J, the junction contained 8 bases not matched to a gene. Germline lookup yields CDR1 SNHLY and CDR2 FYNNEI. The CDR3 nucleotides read TGTGCCAGCAGGGGGACAGTCGGGCCCAATCAGCCCCAGCATTTT. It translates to CASRGTVGPNQPQHF.

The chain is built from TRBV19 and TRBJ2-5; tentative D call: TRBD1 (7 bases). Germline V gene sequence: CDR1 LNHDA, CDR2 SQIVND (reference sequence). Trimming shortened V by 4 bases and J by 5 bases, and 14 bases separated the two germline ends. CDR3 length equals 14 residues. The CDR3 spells CASSKEGAAETQYF. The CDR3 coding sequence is TGTGCCAGTAGTAAGGAGGGGGCCGCGGAGACCCAGTACTTC.

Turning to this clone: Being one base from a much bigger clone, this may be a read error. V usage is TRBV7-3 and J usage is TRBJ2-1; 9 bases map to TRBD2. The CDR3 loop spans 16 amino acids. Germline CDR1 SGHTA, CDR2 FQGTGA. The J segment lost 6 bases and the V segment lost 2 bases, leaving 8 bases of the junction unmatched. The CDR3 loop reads CASSLLGAGGSNEQFF. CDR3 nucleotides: TGTGCCAGCAGCTTACTCGGGGCGGGAGGGTCCAATGAGCAGTTCTTC.

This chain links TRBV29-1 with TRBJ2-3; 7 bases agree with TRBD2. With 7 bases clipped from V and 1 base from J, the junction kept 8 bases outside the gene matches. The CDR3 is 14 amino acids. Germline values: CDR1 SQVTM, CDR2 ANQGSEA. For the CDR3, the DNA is TGCAGCGACGTATCGGGGGGTGGCACAGATACGCAGTATTTT. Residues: CSDVSGGGTDTQYF.

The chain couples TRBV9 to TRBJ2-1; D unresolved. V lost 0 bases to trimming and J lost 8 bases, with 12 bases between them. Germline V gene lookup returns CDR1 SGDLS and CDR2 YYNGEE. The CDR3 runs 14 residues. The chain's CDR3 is CASSVGEAGYEQFF. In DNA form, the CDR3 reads TGTGCCAGCAGCGTAGGAGAAGCAGGCTATGAGCAGTTCTTC.

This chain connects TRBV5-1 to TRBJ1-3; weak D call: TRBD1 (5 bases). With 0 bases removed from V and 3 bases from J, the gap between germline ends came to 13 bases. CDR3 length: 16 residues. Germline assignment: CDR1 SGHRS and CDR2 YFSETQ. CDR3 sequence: CASSLVGEVVGNTIYF. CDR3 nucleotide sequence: TGCGCCAGCAGCTTGGTGGGGGAGGTAGTTGGAAACACCATATATTTT.

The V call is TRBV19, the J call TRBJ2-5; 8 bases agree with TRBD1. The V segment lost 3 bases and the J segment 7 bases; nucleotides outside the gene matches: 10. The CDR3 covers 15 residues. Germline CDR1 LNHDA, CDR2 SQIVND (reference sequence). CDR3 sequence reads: CASSMSRTGFVTQYF. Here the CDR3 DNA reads TGTGCCAGTAGTATGTCCAGGACAGGGTTTGTGACCCAGTACTTC.

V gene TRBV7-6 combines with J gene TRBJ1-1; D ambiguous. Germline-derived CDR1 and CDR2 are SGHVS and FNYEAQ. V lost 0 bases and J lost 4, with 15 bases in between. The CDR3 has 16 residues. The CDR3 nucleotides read TGTGCCAGCAGCTTAGCGAGGGCGTCGCTGGGCACTGAAGCTTTCTTT. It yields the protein CASSLARASLGTEAFF. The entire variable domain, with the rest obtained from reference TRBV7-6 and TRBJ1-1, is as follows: GAGVSQSPRYKVTKRGQDVALRCDPISGHVSLYWYRQALGQGPEFLTYFNYEAQQDKSGLPNDRFSAERPEGSISTLTIQRTEQRDSAMYRCASSLARASLGTEAFFGQGTRLTVV.

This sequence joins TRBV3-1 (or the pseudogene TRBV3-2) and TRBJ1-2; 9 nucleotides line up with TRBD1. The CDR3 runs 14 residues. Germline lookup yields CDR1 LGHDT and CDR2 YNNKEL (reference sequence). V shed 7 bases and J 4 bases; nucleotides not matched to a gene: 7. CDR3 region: CASTPGQGSYGYTF. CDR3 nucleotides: TGTGCCAGCACCCCGGGACAGGGATCCTATGGCTACACCTTC.

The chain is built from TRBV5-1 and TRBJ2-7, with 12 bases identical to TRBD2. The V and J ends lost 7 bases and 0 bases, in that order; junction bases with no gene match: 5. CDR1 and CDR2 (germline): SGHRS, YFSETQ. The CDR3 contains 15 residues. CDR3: CASRVGLAGSYEQYF. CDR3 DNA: TGCGCCAGCCGAGTGGGACTAGCGGGCTCCTACGAGCAGTACTTC.

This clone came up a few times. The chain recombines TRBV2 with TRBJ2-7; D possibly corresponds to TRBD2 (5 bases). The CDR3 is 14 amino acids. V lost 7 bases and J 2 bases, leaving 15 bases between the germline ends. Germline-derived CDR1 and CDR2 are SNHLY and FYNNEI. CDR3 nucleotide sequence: TGTGCCAGCACTAGGAGCGGTACAACCTACGAGCAGTACTTC. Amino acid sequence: CASTRSGTTYEQYF.

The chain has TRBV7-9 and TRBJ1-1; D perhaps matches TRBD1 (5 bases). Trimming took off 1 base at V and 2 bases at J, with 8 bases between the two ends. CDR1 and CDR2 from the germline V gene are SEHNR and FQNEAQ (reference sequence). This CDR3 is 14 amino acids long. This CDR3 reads CASSLGTPNTEAFF. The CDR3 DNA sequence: TGTGCCAGCAGCTTAGGGACACCAAACACTGAAGCTTTCTTT.

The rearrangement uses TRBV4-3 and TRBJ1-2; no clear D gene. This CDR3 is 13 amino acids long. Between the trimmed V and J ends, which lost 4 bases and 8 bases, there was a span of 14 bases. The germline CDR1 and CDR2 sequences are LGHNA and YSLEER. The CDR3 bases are TGCGCCAGCAGCCCGAGGAGGGAAGGAGGCTACACCTTC. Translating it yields CASSPRREGGYTF.

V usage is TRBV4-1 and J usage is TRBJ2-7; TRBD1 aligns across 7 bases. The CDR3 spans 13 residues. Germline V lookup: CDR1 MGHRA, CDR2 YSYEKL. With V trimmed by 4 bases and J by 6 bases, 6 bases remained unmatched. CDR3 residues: CASSLDRVREQYF. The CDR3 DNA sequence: TGCGCCAGCAGCCTTGACAGGGTTCGCGAGCAGTACTTC.

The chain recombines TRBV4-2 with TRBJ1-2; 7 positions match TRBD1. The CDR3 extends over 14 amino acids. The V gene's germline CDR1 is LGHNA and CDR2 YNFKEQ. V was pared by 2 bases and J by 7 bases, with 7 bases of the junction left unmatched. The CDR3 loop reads CASSQRQGDRGYTF. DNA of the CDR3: TGTGCCAGCAGCCAAAGACAGGGAGATCGTGGCTACACCTTC.

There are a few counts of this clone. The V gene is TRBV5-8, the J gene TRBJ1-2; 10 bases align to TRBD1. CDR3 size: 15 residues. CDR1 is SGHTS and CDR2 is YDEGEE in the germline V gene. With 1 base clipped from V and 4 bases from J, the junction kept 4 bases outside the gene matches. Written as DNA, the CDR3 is TGTGCCAGCAGCTTGCTGGGACAGGGGACCTATGGCTACACCTTC. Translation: CASSLLGQGTYGYTF.

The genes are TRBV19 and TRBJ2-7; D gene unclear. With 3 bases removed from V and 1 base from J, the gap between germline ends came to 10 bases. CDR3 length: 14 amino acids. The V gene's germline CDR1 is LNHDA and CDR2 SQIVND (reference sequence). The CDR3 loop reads CASSIKSGSYEQYF. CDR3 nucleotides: TGTGCCAGTAGTATTAAATCCGGGTCCTACGAGCAGTACTTC.